These 31 T cell receptor beta chains were all obtained from the same sample, sequenced in a study of T cells in localized non-small cell lung cancer. The assay was immunoSEQ multiplex PCR, and TCRdb's table has in-frame clones only and misses some. The sample lists about 70,000 clones, less than 85% occurring once. The sequences come from peripheral blood, collected before any cancer treatment. Receptors originate from a female donor at least 60 years old with stage I lung adenocarcinoma.

The chain joins TRBV27 to TRBJ2-1, with 12 bases lining up with TRBD2. Germline V gives CDR1 MNHEY, CDR2 SMNVEV (reference sequence). There are 17 residues in the CDR3. V lost 3 bases to trimming and J lost 8 bases; unmatched junction nucleotides: 11. CDR3 residues: CASSFYTGLAGRHEQFF. Here the CDR3 DNA reads TGTGCCAGCAGTTTCTACACGGGACTAGCGGGTCGGCATGAGCAGTTCTTC.

V usage is TRBV7-2 and J usage is TRBJ2-3; TRBD2 matches 8 bases. This CDR3 spans 13 amino acids. The trim removed 6 bases at V and 1 base at J, leaving 0 bases unmatched. Germline V gene sequence: CDR1 SGHTA, CDR2 FQGNSA. CDR3 sequence reads: CASRLAGTDTQYF. DNA of the CDR3: TGTGCCAGCAGACTAGCGGGCACAGATACGCAGTATTTT.

The gene calls are TRBV6-1 and TRBJ2-7, with 10 bases identical to TRBD1. The CDR3 extends over 13 amino acids. The trim removed 6 bases at V and 12 bases at J, leaving 11 bases unmatched. Germline CDR1 reads MNHNS; CDR2 reads SASEGT. CDR3 protein: CASSRDRGRNRYF. The CDR3 nucleotides are TGTGCCAGCAGCCGGGACAGGGGCCGAAATCGGTACTTC.

The gene calls are TRBV9 and TRBJ1-3, with unresolved D. V was trimmed by 4 bases and J by 0 bases, leaving 14 bases between them. CDR1 SGDLS and CDR2 YYNGEE come from the germline V gene. CDR3 size: 16 residues. CDR3 nucleotide sequence: TGTGCCAGCAGCCCCCAGCCCTCCACCTCTGGAAACACCATATATTTT. It is translated as CASSPQPSTSGNTIYF. Combining the CDR3 with reference TRBV9 and TRBJ1-3 gives the whole variable domain DSGVTQTPKHLITATGQRVTLRCSPRSGDLSVYWYQQSLDQGLQFLIQYYNGEERAKGNILERFSAQQFPDLHSELNLSSLELGDSALYFCASSPQPSTSGNTIYFGEGSWLTVV.

V and J are TRBV11-3 and TRBJ1-3, with a weak D call TRBD1 (6 bases). Per the germline V gene, CDR1 is SGHNT and CDR2 is YENEEA. The CDR3 totals 15 residues. V lost 3 bases and J 0 bases, leaving 9 bases between the germline ends. CDR3 loop: CASSFGQSSGNTIYF. The CDR3 coding sequence is TGTGCCAGCAGCTTCGGACAGAGCTCTGGAAACACCATATATTTT.

J is TRBJ2-7 and V is TRBV27; 7 bases line up with TRBD1. The CDR3 contains 14 residues. Per germline, CDR1 MNHEY and CDR2 SMNVEV (reference sequence). Germline trimming cut 5 bases from V and 1 base from J; bases unmatched to any gene: 5. The CDR3 loop is CASSPQGQSYEQYF. CDR3 in DNA: TGTGCCAGCAGTCCCCAGGGACAGTCCTACGAGCAGTACTTC.

This chain links TRBV5-5 with TRBJ2-3; D is perhaps TRBD1 (5 bases). This CDR3 region has 14 residues. V shed 1 base and J shed 3 bases, with 9 bases lying between them. Germline V gene data show CDR1 as SGHKS and CDR2 as YYEKEE (reference sequence). In DNA, the CDR3 is TGTGCCAGCAGCTTGCTGGGGCAGACAGATACGCAGTATTTT. Amino acids: CASSLLGQTDTQYF.

The genes are TRBV6-1 and TRBJ1-6; TRBD1 agrees at 11 bases. This CDR3 is built from 14 residues. Losses at the gene ends were 6 bases for V and 7 bases for J; bases not matched to a gene: 2. Germline V gene sequence: CDR1 MNHNS, CDR2 SASEGT. The CDR3 spells CASSRDRGNSPLHF. DNA of the CDR3: TGTGCCAGCAGCCGGGACAGGGGGAATTCACCCCTCCACTTT.

The V and J genes are TRBV29-1 and TRBJ2-7, with a tentative D call TRBD1 (6 bases). V was trimmed by 1 base and J by 0 bases, leaving 7 bases between them. The CDR3 contains 13 residues. CDR1 is SQVTM and CDR2 is ANQGSEA in the germline V gene. The CDR3 spells CSVEGTASYEQYF. CDR3 nucleotides: TGCAGCGTTGAAGGGACAGCCTCCTACGAGCAGTACTTC.

The rearrangement links TRBV19 to TRBJ1-5, with a tentative D call TRBD1 (6 bases). In germline, CDR1 is LNHDA, CDR2 SQIVND (reference sequence). V dropped 5 bases and J dropped 3 bases, with 11 bases sitting between them. The CDR3 runs 14 residues. DNA for the CDR3: TGTGCCAGTAGTCGACAGGCCTTCAATCAGCCCCAGCATTTT. This sequence encodes CASSRQAFNQPQHF.

The V gene is TRBV10-1, the J gene TRBJ2-7, with 9 bases aligning to TRBD1. This CDR3 has 15 amino acids. Germline V gives CDR1 WNHNN, CDR2 SYGVQD (reference sequence). Losses at the gene ends were 6 bases for V and 6 bases for J; bases not matched to a gene: 12. The CDR3 nucleotides are TGCGCCAGCAGGGGGACAGGGCGGTCAGCGGCCGAGCAGTACTTC. Its translation: CASRGTGRSAAEQYF.

The V call is TRBV5-4, the J call TRBJ2-5, with 9 nucleotides matching TRBD2. This CDR3 contains 17 residues. V lost 0 bases to trimming and J lost 5 bases; unmatched junction nucleotides: 11. Germline lookup yields CDR1 SGHNT and CDR2 YYREEE (reference sequence). CDR3 protein: CASSLGSGRINSETQYF. DNA of the CDR3: TGTGCCAGCAGCTTGGGGAGCGGGAGGATAAATTCGGAGACCCAGTACTTC.

V gene TRBV2 combines with J gene TRBJ1-1; tentative D call: TRBD1 (5 bases). CDR1 and CDR2 (germline): SNHLY, FYNNEI. The CDR3 sequence is 15 residues long. The germline V and J ends were trimmed by 8 bases and 1 base, with 17 bases remaining between them. The CDR3 loop reads CASGRSGVSNTEAFF. DNA of the CDR3: TGTGCCAGCGGTAGGTCGGGGGTTTCGAACACTGAAGCTTTCTTT.

There are a few counts of this clone. The V and J genes are TRBV4-1 and TRBJ1-5; D remains ambiguous. This CDR3 region has 14 residues. Trimming left V 1 base short and J 0 bases short, with 4 bases between. Germline CDR1 is MGHRA and CDR2 is YSYEKL. The CDR3 sequence: CASSQGLSNQPQHF. The DNA for the CDR3 is TGCGCCAGCAGCCAAGGCCTTAGCAATCAGCCCCAGCATTTT.

The chain combines TRBV5-1 with TRBJ2-1; TRBD2 might be the D (5 bases). The CDR3 totals 15 residues. Trimming stripped 7 bases from V and 0 bases from J, with 14 bases between. CDR1 SGHRS and CDR2 YFSETQ come from the germline V gene. The CDR3 sequence is CASRPSPSSYNEQFF. In DNA form, the CDR3 reads TGCGCCAGCCGCCCTAGCCCTAGCTCCTACAATGAGCAGTTCTTC.

This sequence joins TRBV5-4 and TRBJ2-4, with D uncertain. Trimming stripped 4 bases from V and 1 base from J, with 12 bases between. CDR3 length: 15 residues. From germline, CDR1 is SGHNT and CDR2 YYREEE (reference sequence). The DNA for the CDR3 is TGTGCCAGCAGCCGCCTGCTAGGGGCCAAAAACATTCAGTACTTC. Amino acids: CASSRLLGAKNIQYF.

This clone was seen a few times. J is TRBJ2-2 and V is TRBV28; D perhaps matches TRBD2 (5 bases). CDR3 length: 13 amino acids. V was clipped by 6 bases and J by 6 bases, with 11 bases between them. The germline CDR1 and CDR2 sequences are MDHEN and SYDVKM. CDR3 coding DNA: TGTGCCAGCAGACAACCCGGGGCCGGGGAGCTGTTTTTT. Residues: CASRQPGAGELFF.

The rearrangement joins TRBV7-3 to TRBJ1-1, with D possibly matching TRBD1 (6 bases). The CDR3 totals 13 residues. The germline gives CDR1 SGHTA, CDR2 FQGTGA. V was shortened by 6 bases and J by 1 base, with 9 bases between the two germline ends. The CDR3 DNA reads as TGTGCCAGCAGGAAGGGACAGAACACTGAAGCTTTCTTT. Translation: CASRKGQNTEAFF.

V usage is TRBV7-2 and J usage is TRBJ1-3; D gene uncertain. Trimming shortened V by 3 bases and J by 3 bases, and 6 bases separated the two germline ends. Germline assignment: CDR1 SGHTA and CDR2 FQGNSA. The CDR3 has 13 residues. CDR3 region: CASSFWYGNTIYF. The CDR3 DNA follows: TGTGCCAGCAGCTTCTGGTATGGAAACACCATATATTTT.

The chain is built from TRBV19 and TRBJ1-1; a weak D match, TRBD1 (6 bases). The germline CDR1 and CDR2 sequences are LNHDA and SQIVND (reference sequence). The CDR3 spans 17 residues. V was trimmed by 6 bases and J by 1 base, leaving 21 bases between them. For the CDR3, the DNA is TGTGCCAGTAGGACGCGGCAGGGGATTTCCTCGAACACTGAAGCTTTCTTT. Residues: CASRTRQGISSNTEAFF.

A few counts support this clone. J is TRBJ2-2 and V is TRBV6-4; 12 bases fit TRBD2. The CDR3 contains 15 residues. CDR1 and CDR2 (germline): MRHNA, SNTAGT. V lost 6 bases to trimming and J lost 5 bases; unmatched junction nucleotides: 4. The CDR3 spells CASRTLAGGTGELFF. The CDR3 bases are TGTGCCAGCAGAACACTAGCGGGAGGAACCGGGGAGCTGTTTTTT.

This clone was picked up one time. The chain has TRBV11-2 and TRBJ1-2, with 10 nucleotides matching TRBD1. The CDR3 sequence is 16 residues long. From germline, CDR1 is SGHAT and CDR2 FQNNGV. Trimming at V came to 0 bases and at J to 6 bases, leaving 7 bases not matched to a gene. CDR3 coding DNA: TGTGCCAGCAGCTTAGATCGCGTGACAGGGGGCAATGGCTACACCTTC. Translation: CASSLDRVTGGNGYTF.

The chain carries TRBV12-2 and TRBJ2-7; the DNA was not compared with TRBD2, the D call given in the table. TRBV12-2 is a known pseudogene. The CDR3 contains 13 residues. This chain's CDR3 is CASFSGGIYEQYF. The CDR3 bases are TGTGCAAGTTTCAGCGGGGGAATCTACGAGCAGTACTTC.

V gene TRBV7-8 combines with J gene TRBJ2-1; TRBD2 matches at 12 bases. V gave up 5 bases and J gave up 9 bases; unmatched junction bases: 11. Germline assignment: CDR1 SGHVS and CDR2 FQNEAQ. This CDR3 has 16 residues. The CDR3 DNA follows: TGTGCCAGCAGCCCGTGGACTAGCGGGACGGACGGTGAGCAGTTCTTC. It encodes CASSPWTSGTDGEQFF.

The gene calls are TRBV27 and TRBJ2-1; D unclear. This CDR3 region has 13 residues. The ends were cut back, 2 bases at V and 12 bases at J, with 14 bases in the middle. Germline V gene lookup returns CDR1 MNHEY and CDR2 SMNVEV (reference sequence). The CDR3 spells CASSLKSRTWQFF. CDR3 nucleotide sequence: TGTGCCAGCAGTTTAAAATCTAGGACGTGGCAGTTCTTC.

V usage is TRBV7-9 and J usage is TRBJ1-2; the match to TRBD1 covers 8 bases. Germline assignment: CDR1 SEHNR and CDR2 FQNEAQ (reference sequence). The CDR3 totals 15 residues. J gave up 7 bases and V 8 bases, and 15 bases lay outside the gene matches. The CDR3 region has the DNA TGTGCCAGCCTACAGTCGGCAGGGGGCGCGGCTGGCTACACCTTC. It translates to CASLQSAGGAAGYTF.

The V call is TRBV21-1, the J call TRBJ1-6; the table's D call, TRBD1, has no DNA check behind it. TRBV21-1 is termed a pseudogene. The length of the CDR3 is 14 residues. CDR3: CASSRQGCNSPLHF. The CDR3 nucleotides read TGTGCCAGCAGCAGACAGGGATGTAATTCACCCCTCCACTTT.

J is TRBJ1-3 and V is TRBV5-4; no firm D call. Germline CDR1 reads SGHNT; CDR2 reads YYREEE (reference sequence). The CDR3 is 13 residues long. V gave up 4 bases and J gave up 1 base, with 6 bases separating them. CDR3: CASSPYSGNTIYF. The CDR3, as DNA: TGTGCCAGCAGCCCCTATTCTGGAAACACCATATATTTT.

The V call is TRBV7-2, the J call TRBJ2-7; TRBD2 might be the D (7 bases). From germline, CDR1 is SGHTA and CDR2 FQGNSA. CDR3 length: 16 residues. V shed 7 bases and J shed 3 bases, with 22 bases lying between them. CDR3 region: CASNWGAREPSYEQYF. The CDR3 coding sequence is TGTGCCAGCAACTGGGGGGCGCGGGAGCCAAGCTACGAGCAGTACTTC.

The rearrangement links TRBV10-2 to TRBJ1-4; D might be TRBD1 (6 bases). Germline assignment: CDR1 WSHSY and CDR2 SAAADI. The V gene lost 8 bases and the J gene lost 0 bases, with 19 bases spanning the gap. The CDR3 runs 17 residues. The CDR3 is CASGLTGLLTTNEKLFF. In DNA, the CDR3 is TGCGCCAGCGGACTTACAGGGTTACTTACAACTAATGAAAAACTGTTTTTT.

This sequence joins TRBV20-1 and TRBJ1-2; the D is unclear. The CDR3 is 11 residues long. Trimming took off 3 bases at V and 5 bases at J, with 7 bases between the two ends. Germline V lookup: CDR1 DFQATT, CDR2 SNEGSKA (reference sequence). The CDR3: CSARSQYGYTF. The CDR3, as DNA: TGCAGTGCTAGGAGTCAGTATGGCTACACCTTC.